This is a list of T cell receptor beta chains from one sample in a study of T cell repertoires in cytomegalovirus infection. No cognate antigen is known for these TCRs. TCRdb reprocessed the reads via MiXCR and lists one record per CDR3 protein. The data hold around 85,000 distinct CDR3 sequences, with roughly 44% observed a single time. Here the sequenced sample was CD8+ T cells from cultured PBMCs, taken from culture after CMV antigen stimulation. Source of these receptors: a human donor in good health (CMV status not recorded). Some clones in this sample may be carry-over from other donors' samples. Both conserved end residues are trimmed from each CDR3. Each record gives: V gene, J gene, clone size, CDR3 protein. Only part of the rows carry a size: once, few, many, or a class if the clone is expanded.

TRBV12-3/TRBV12-4	TRBJ2-3	-	ASSSKRGGQDTQY
TRBV19	TRBJ2-2	-	ASSPPVGQSANTGELF
TRBV7-8	TRBJ2-3	-	ASSFRLDGADTQY
TRBV14	TRBJ2-6	-	ASSLRQIISGANVLT
TRBV6-2/TRBV6-3	TRBJ2-1	few	ASSLAGGRGNEQF
TRBV7-9	TRBJ2-1	few	ASSLQDSYNEQF
TRBV7-3	TRBJ2-3	-	ASSLTGPTSDTQY
TRBV5-1	TRBJ2-2	-	ASSFSLAGVSANTGELF
TRBV7-2	TRBJ2-1	-	ASSLVNYNEQF
TRBV7-3	TRBJ2-1	-	ASSFLEASYNEQF
TRBV7-6	TRBJ1-2	-	ASSLAGGVGYT
TRBV27	TRBJ1-3	-	ASSPGHSGSGNTIY
TRBV15	TRBJ2-3	-	ATSPSGGDTDTQY
TRBV4-1	TRBJ2-5	-	ASSQDSMLGQGTQY
TRBV27	TRBJ1-1	few	ASSAYMGVVTEAF
TRBV7-3	TRBJ2-4	-	ASSPSAGVAKNIQY
TRBV5-4	TRBJ2-5	-	ASSLEAGQRETQY